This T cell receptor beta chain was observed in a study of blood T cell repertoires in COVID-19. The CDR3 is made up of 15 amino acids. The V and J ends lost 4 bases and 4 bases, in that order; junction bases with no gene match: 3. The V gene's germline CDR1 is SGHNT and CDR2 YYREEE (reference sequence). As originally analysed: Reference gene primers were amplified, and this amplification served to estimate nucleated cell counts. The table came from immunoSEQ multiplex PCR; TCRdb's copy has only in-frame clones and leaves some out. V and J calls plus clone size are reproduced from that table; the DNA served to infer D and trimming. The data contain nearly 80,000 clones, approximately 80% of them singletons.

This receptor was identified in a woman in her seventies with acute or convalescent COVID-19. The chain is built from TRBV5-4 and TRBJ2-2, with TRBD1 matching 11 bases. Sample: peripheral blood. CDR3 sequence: CASSPGTGGTGELFF. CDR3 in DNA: TGTGCCAGCAGCCCCGGGACAGGGGGCACCGGGGAGCTGTTTTTT. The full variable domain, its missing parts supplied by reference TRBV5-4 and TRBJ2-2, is ETGVTQSPTHLIKTRGQQVTLRCSSQSGHNTVSWYQQALGQGPQFIFQYYREEENGRGNFPPRFSGLQFPNYSSELNVNALELDDSALYLCASSPGTGGTGELFFGEGSRLTVL.